This passage covers 17 T cell receptor beta chains from one sample sequenced in a study of OX40 agonist ivuxolimab in advanced cancers. TCRdb keeps only in-frame clones here, not all; method: immunoSEQ multiplex PCR. Among around 34,000 clones, around 80% were seen once, and the ten largest hold approximately 15%. This sample comprised CD4+ or CD8+ T cells sorted from blood, obtained in a trial of the OX40 agonist ivuxolimab. These receptors were obtained from an adult with an advanced solid tumor such as melanoma, head and neck, liver or kidney cancer.

The chain recombines TRBV27 with TRBJ2-3, with TRBD1 as a possible D gene (6 bases). The CDR3 covers 15 residues. Trimming pared 5 bases from V and 2 bases from J, leaving 14 bases between. Germline V gene sequence: CDR1 MNHEY, CDR2 SMNVEV (reference sequence). The CDR3 DNA reads as TGTGCCAGCAGTCCGTATGGGACACCCACAGATACGCAGTATTTT. This gives the protein CASSPYGTPTDTQYF.

The chain has TRBV5-1 and TRBJ2-1; weak D call: TRBD1 (5 bases). Trimming stripped 1 base from V and 7 bases from J, with 18 bases between. Germline CDR1 reads SGHRS; CDR2 reads YFSETQ. The CDR3 contains 16 residues. DNA for the CDR3: TGCGCCAGCAGCTTGAGGAGCGTTGGACAACTAAATGAGCAGTTCTTC. It is translated as CASSLRSVGQLNEQFF.

The rearrangement joins TRBV19 to TRBJ2-2, with 7 bases matching TRBD1. The V gene's germline CDR1 is LNHDA and CDR2 SQIVND (reference sequence). The CDR3 runs to 13 residues. V gave up 7 bases and J gave up 3 bases; unmatched junction bases: 2. The CDR3 DNA reads TGTGCCAGTAACAGGGGACACACCGGGGAGCTGTTTTTT. It translates to CASNRGHTGELFF.

The chain carries TRBV7-9 and TRBJ2-7; D remains unclear. The CDR3 covers 14 residues. The ends were cut back, 0 bases at V and 4 bases at J, with 10 bases in the middle. CDR1 SEHNR and CDR2 FQNEAQ come from the germline V gene (reference sequence). The DNA of the CDR3 is TGTGCCAGCAGCTTAGCGCCCCAAGGGTACGAGCAGTACTTC. Protein sequence: CASSLAPQGYEQYF.

The V gene is TRBV5-4, the J gene TRBJ1-2; D unclear. Germline assignment: CDR1 SGHNT and CDR2 YYREEE (reference sequence). The length of the CDR3 is 11 residues. The V and J ends lost 2 bases and 7 bases respectively, with 6 bases between them. The CDR3, as DNA: TGTGCCAGCAGCTTTAGGGCTGGCTACACCTTC. It encodes CASSFRAGYTF.

This chain uses TRBV5-1 with TRBJ1-1; TRBD1 aligns across 7 bases. Germline CDR1 SGHRS, CDR2 YFSETQ. This CDR3 has 13 amino acids. Trimming took 3 bases from V and 5 from J; bases not matched to a gene: 4. CDR3 sequence (DNA): TGCGCCAGCAGCTCACAGGGGAGGACTGAAGCTTTCTTT. It codes for CASSSQGRTEAFF.

This clone was detected a few times. The chain joins TRBV7-6 to TRBJ2-7; 10 positions match TRBD1. Per the germline V gene, CDR1 is SGHVS and CDR2 is FNYEAQ. The CDR3 has 18 residues. The ends lost 3 bases at V and 2 bases at J; junction bases unmatched: 13. The CDR3: CASSLVVGRQGATYEQYF. The DNA of the CDR3 is TGTGCCAGCAGCTTGGTGGTGGGAAGACAGGGGGCTACCTACGAGCAGTACTTC.

DNA for the CDR3: TGCGCCAGCAGCCAAGATCGAGGGGACCCCTACAATGAGCAGTTCTTC. This codes for CASSQDRGDPYNEQFF. The genes are TRBV4-1 and TRBJ2-1; D possibly matches TRBD1 or TRBD2 (5 bases each). Trimming removed 0 bases at V and 2 bases at J, with 11 bases between. The CDR3 extends over 16 amino acids. Germline CDR1 is MGHRA and CDR2 is YSYEKL.

The count of this clone is one. The chain employs TRBV14 and TRBJ2-3; the D is unclear. CDR3 length: 13 amino acids. V lost 0 bases and J 6 bases, leaving 7 bases between the germline ends. The germline gives CDR1 SGHDN, CDR2 FVKESK. Here the CDR3 reads CASSQDMGDTQYF. As DNA, the CDR3 is TGTGCCAGCAGCCAAGATATGGGGGATACGCAGTATTTT. The full variable domain, rest sourced from reference TRBV14 and TRBJ2-3, is EAGVTQFPSHSVIEKGQTVTLRCDPISGHDNLYWYRRVMGKEIKFLLHFVKESKQDESGMPNNRFLAERTGGTYSTLKVQPAELEDSGVYFCASSQDMGDTQYFGPGTRLTVL.

The chain links TRBV12-5 to TRBJ2-1, with 7 positions matching TRBD2. Germline V lookup: CDR1 LGHNT, CDR2 FRNRAP. The CDR3 spans 16 residues. The trim removed 4 bases at V and 5 bases at J, leaving 11 bases unmatched. CDR3 protein: CASGSPGEGNDNEQFF. CDR3 nucleotides: TGTGCTAGTGGTTCCCCCGGGGAGGGGAACGACAATGAGCAGTTCTTC. The whole variable domain, filled in from reference TRBV12-5 and TRBJ2-1, reads DARVTQTPRHKVTEMGQEVTMRCQPILGHNTVFWYRQTMMQGLELLAYFRNRAPLDDSGMPKDRFSAEMPDATLATLKIQPSEPRDSAVYFCASGSPGEGNDNEQFFGPGTRLTVL.

The J gene is TRBJ1-6, the V gene TRBV9; unclear D gene. Trimming took off 4 bases at V and 7 bases at J, with 12 bases between the two ends. Germline V gives CDR1 SGDLS, CDR2 YYNGEE. The CDR3 covers 14 residues. CDR3 loop: CASSLSHGNSPLHF. CDR3 coding DNA: TGTGCCAGCAGCCTCTCCCACGGGAATTCACCCCTCCACTTT.

The chain uses TRBV7-2 and TRBJ2-2; 9 bases match TRBD1. The length of the CDR3 is 16 residues. J lost 5 bases, V lost 2 bases, and 6 bases had no gene match. Germline V gene lookup returns CDR1 SGHTA and CDR2 FQGNSA. The DNA of the CDR3 is TGTGCCAGCAGCTTAAGGGGGACAGGGAGGACCGGGGAGCTGTTTTTT. This sequence encodes CASSLRGTGRTGELFF.

CDR3 protein: CAISPQGNEQFF. Here the CDR3 DNA reads TGTGCCATCAGTCCTCAGGGCAATGAGCAGTTCTTC. This rearrangement joins TRBV10-3 to TRBJ2-1, with D perhaps matching TRBD1 (5 bases). The CDR3 runs to 12 residues. Germline CDR1 reads ENHRY; CDR2 reads SYGVKD. V gave up 5 bases and J gave up 6 bases, with 8 bases separating them.

The V and J genes are TRBV6-1 and TRBJ1-5, with TRBD1 matching over 10 bases. V was clipped by 0 bases and J by 8 bases; unmatched bases: 10. CDR1 and CDR2 (germline): MNHNS, SASEGT. CDR3 length equals 17 residues. CDR3 DNA sequence: TGTGCCAGCAGTGAAGCGTTGAGACAGGGGGCAGTGGAGCCCCAGCATTTT. Translated: CASSEALRQGAVEPQHF.

This chain joins TRBV27 and TRBJ1-4; 10 nucleotides agree with TRBD1. Germline V CDR1 and CDR2: MNHEY, SMNVEV (reference sequence). The CDR3 sequence is 17 residues long. Unmatched junction bases numbered 9, after V lost 1 base and J lost 7 bases. CDR3 coding DNA: TGTGCCAGCAGTTTATACGGGTTAGGGACAGGGGTTGAAAAACTGTTTTTT. The encoded protein is CASSLYGLGTGVEKLFF.

The chain recombines TRBV5-1 with TRBJ2-7; possible D gene TRBD2, 5 bases. V was trimmed by 2 bases and J by 3 bases, leaving 9 bases between them. This CDR3 has 13 amino acids. Looked up from germline, CDR1 is SGHRS and CDR2 is YFSETQ. This CDR3 reads CASSFPEGYEQYF. In DNA form, the CDR3 reads TGCGCCAGCAGCTTCCCAGAGGGCTACGAGCAGTACTTC.

This clone was found a few times. The chain employs TRBV4-1 and TRBJ1-2; no firm D call. Germline V gives CDR1 MGHRA, CDR2 YSYEKL. The CDR3 spans 15 residues. V was cut by 0 bases and J by 3 bases, with 11 bases left in between. The DNA for the CDR3 is TGCGCCAGCAGCCAAGATAAAACAGTCTACTATGGCTACACCTTC. It translates to CASSQDKTVYYGYTF.